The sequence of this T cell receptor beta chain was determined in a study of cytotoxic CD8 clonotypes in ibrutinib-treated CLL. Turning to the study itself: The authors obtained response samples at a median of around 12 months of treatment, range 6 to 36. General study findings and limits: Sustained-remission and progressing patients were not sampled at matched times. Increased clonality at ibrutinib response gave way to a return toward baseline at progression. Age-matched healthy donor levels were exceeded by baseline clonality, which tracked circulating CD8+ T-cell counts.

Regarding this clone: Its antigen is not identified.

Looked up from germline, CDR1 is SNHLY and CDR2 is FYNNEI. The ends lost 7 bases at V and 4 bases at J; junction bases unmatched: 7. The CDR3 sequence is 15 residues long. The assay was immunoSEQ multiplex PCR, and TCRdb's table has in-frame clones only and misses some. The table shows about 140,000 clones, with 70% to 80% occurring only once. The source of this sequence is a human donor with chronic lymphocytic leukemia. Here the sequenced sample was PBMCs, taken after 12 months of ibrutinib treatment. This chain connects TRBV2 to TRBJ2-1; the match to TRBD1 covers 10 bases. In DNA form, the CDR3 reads TGTGCCAGCAAACCCGGGACAGGGGTATACAATGAGCAGTTCTTC. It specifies CASKPGTGVYNEQFF.